This T cell receptor (beta chain) was observed in a study of blood T cell repertoires in COVID-19. Study as a whole: Samples of COVID-19 (acute and convalescent) were obtained from the United States, Italy and Spain. In each case, the material was cDNA or gDNA derived from T cells, B-cell-depleted T cells, or PBMCs.

Methods used by the authors: Reference gene primers were amplified, and this amplification served to estimate nucleated cell counts. Clones were read by immunoSEQ multiplex PCR, and TCRdb kept only the in-frame ones, dropping some. V and J calls and clone size follow that table, whereas D and trimming were derived from the DNA. The table shows approximately 80,000 clones, with approximately 86% occurring only once. This clone was recorded a few times. The clonotype was recovered from a man aged 35-49 years with acute or convalescent COVID-19. Sequencing used peripheral blood.

DNA of the CDR3: TGTGCCAGCAGCTTTGGGCCAGGGGTGAAAGAGACCCAGTACTTC. Translating gives CASSFGPGVKETQYF. This rearrangement joins TRBV7-3 to TRBJ2-5; possibly TRBD1 for D (6 bases). Trimming shortened V by 3 bases and J by 3 bases, and 14 bases separated the two germline ends. CDR3 size: 15 residues. Germline V CDR1 and CDR2: SGHTA, FQGTGA.